These 17 T cell receptor beta chains share one sample of origin, sequenced in a study of T cells in Graves' hyperthyroidism and ophthalmopathy. The CDR3 regions of TCR beta were amplified from RNA transcripts. The HTBI set primed first-round TCR CDR3 RT-PCR. TCRdb passed the multiplex PCR reads through MiXCR, listing each CDR3 protein once. The sample has some 550,000 distinct CDR3 sequences, around 15% seen once. Specimen: blood. The origin of the receptors is a woman in her thirties or forties with Graves' ophthalmopathy.

This clonotype was observed at least ten times. V is TRBV7-3 and J is TRBJ2-3; D remains ambiguous. CDR1 is SGHTA and CDR2 is FQGTGA in the germline V gene. There are 13 residues in the CDR3. Trimming took 4 bases from V and 5 from J, leaving 10 bases between them. Here the CDR3 DNA reads TGTGCCAGCAGCTCGTACCTAAAAGATACGCAGTATTTT. Its protein is CASSSYLKDTQYF. Complete variable domain (other parts from reference TRBV7-3 and TRBJ2-3): GAGVSQTPSNKVTEKGKYVELRCDPISGHTALYWYRQSLGQGPEFLIYFQGTGAADDSGLPNDRFFAVRPEGSVSTLKIQRTERGDSAVYLCASSSYLKDTQYFGPGTRLTVL.

The chain links TRBV20-1 to TRBJ2-1; D is perhaps TRBD2 (5 bases). CDR1 and CDR2 (germline): DFQATT, SNEGSKA (reference sequence). The CDR3 sequence is 15 residues long. Trimming removed 0 bases from V and 4 bases from J, with 13 bases in between. The CDR3 here is CSAREAGRTYNEQFF. The CDR3 DNA is TGCAGTGCTAGAGAGGCGGGCCGAACTTACAATGAGCAGTTCTTC.

The chain carries TRBV7-9 and TRBJ1-5, with 9 bases that match TRBD1. CDR3 length: 14 amino acids. V shed 5 bases and J 7 bases; nucleotides not matched to a gene: 6. CDR1 SEHNR and CDR2 FQNEAQ come from the germline V gene (reference sequence). The CDR3 DNA follows: TGTGCCAGCAGCGACGGACAGGGGCCACAGCCCCAGCATTTT. It encodes CASSDGQGPQPQHF. The full variable domain, completed using reference TRBV7-9 and TRBJ1-5, is DTGVSQNPRHKITKRGQNVTFRCDPISEHNRLYWYRQTLGQGPEFLTYFQNEAQLEKSRLLSDRFSAERPKGSFSTLEIQRTEQGDSAMYLCASSDGQGPQPQHFGDGTRLSIL.

The chain uses TRBV29-1 and TRBJ1-1; D unclear. The CDR3 covers 13 residues. Trimming removed 3 bases from V and 4 bases from J, with 12 bases in between. Looked up from germline, CDR1 is SQVTM and CDR2 is ANQGSEA. CDR3 in amino acids: CSVEVGGGTEAFF. The CDR3 DNA reads as TGCAGCGTTGAGGTGGGTGGCGGCACTGAAGCTTTCTTT.

This clonotype has ten or more counts. The chain uses TRBV12-3 or TRBV12-4 and TRBJ1-1; D ambiguous. This CDR3 has 16 amino acids. V was clipped by 3 bases and J by 0 bases, with 14 bases between them. The CDR3 region is CASSFLGSPVNTEAFF. CDR3 DNA: TGTGCCAGCAGTTTTTTAGGGAGCCCTGTGAACACTGAAGCTTTCTTT.

This clonotype was observed many times. The chain combines TRBV5-1 with TRBJ2-7; D is perhaps TRBD2 (6 bases). The length of the CDR3 is 15 residues. Germline CDR1 SGHRS, CDR2 YFSETQ. Between the trimmed V and J ends, which lost 0 bases and 6 bases, there was a span of 16 bases. The CDR3 DNA is TGCGCCAGCAGCTTGGTAGGGGCGGGACCGGTCGAGCAGTACTTC. Protein product: CASSLVGAGPVEQYF.

This clonotype was detected ten times or more. V and J are TRBV9 and TRBJ2-3; a weak D match, TRBD2 (5 bases). The V and J ends lost 2 bases and 8 bases respectively, with 15 bases between them. The CDR3 consists of 14 residues. Germline V CDR1 and CDR2: SGDLS, YYNGEE. Written as DNA, the CDR3 is TGTGCCAGCAGCGTGATTGATTTAGGAGGTACGCAGTATTTT. Protein product: CASSVIDLGGTQYF.

The V and J genes are TRBV11-2 and TRBJ2-7; D remains unclear. CDR1 and CDR2 from the germline V gene are SGHAT and FQNNGV. Trimming stripped 1 base from V and 3 bases from J, with 10 bases between. The CDR3 has 14 residues. The CDR3 DNA sequence: TGTGCCAGCAGCTTAGCGCAGGTATACTACGAGCAGTACTTC. Amino acid sequence: CASSLAQVYYEQYF.

This clonotype has only a few counts. The rearrangement joins TRBV2 to TRBJ1-5, with no clear D. The V and J ends lost 1 base and 9 bases respectively, with 19 bases between them. CDR1 is SNHLY and CDR2 is FYNNEI in the germline V gene. The CDR3 contains 16 residues. This chain's CDR3 is CASSEESALNLGPQHF. In DNA form, the CDR3 reads TGTGCCAGCAGTGAAGAGTCCGCTCTTAACTTGGGGCCCCAGCATTTT.

This clonotype was seen repeatedly, ten times or more. The chain combines TRBV2 with TRBJ2-1, with 8 bases identical to TRBD2. The germline CDR1 and CDR2 sequences are SNHLY and FYNNEI. V lost 5 bases and J lost 1; bases outside the gene matches: 4. CDR3 size: 15 residues. CDR3 coding DNA: TGTGCCAGCAGTAGCGGGAGAGCATCCTACAATGAGCAGTTCTTC. It codes for CASSSGRASYNEQFF.

The V gene is TRBV3-1, the J gene TRBJ1-6, with D tentatively TRBD1 (6 bases). The length of the CDR3 is 15 residues. The V gene lost 4 bases and the J gene lost 7 bases, with 14 bases spanning the gap. Germline CDR1 reads LGHDT; CDR2 reads YNNKEL (reference sequence). The CDR3 is CASSPFGGGNSPLHF. CDR3 in DNA: TGTGCCAGCAGCCCCTTCGGCGGGGGCAATTCACCCCTCCACTTT. Complete variable domain (other parts from reference TRBV3-1 and TRBJ1-6): DTAVSQTPKYLVTQMGNDKSIKCEQNLGHDTMYWYKQDSKKFLKIMFSYNNKELIINETVPNRFSPKSPDKAHLNLHINSLELGDSAVYFCASSPFGGGNSPLHFGNGTRLTVT.

The chain links TRBV10-3 to TRBJ2-6, with D perhaps given as TRBD1 or TRBD2 (5 bases each). Trimming pared 11 bases from V and 1 base from J, leaving 15 bases between. The length of the CDR3 is 15 residues. Germline V gene data show CDR1 as ENHRY and CDR2 as SYGVKD. DNA of the CDR3: TGTGCCTCCCAGGGAGCAGGGTCTGGGGCCAACGTCCTGACTTTC. Its protein is CASQGAGSGANVLTF.

In the case of this clonotype: Mismatch with germline at one junction end may stem from a read error. This rearrangement joins TRBV7-9 to TRBJ2-1, with D unclear. Germline-derived CDR1 and CDR2 are SEHNR and FQNEAQ (reference sequence). The CDR3 loop spans 12 amino acids. CDR3 nucleotide sequence: TGTGCCAGCAGCCCGGACGGAAATGAGCGGTTCTTC. Amino acid sequence: CASSPDGNERFF.

This clonotype was observed a few times. The genes are TRBV27 and TRBJ1-5, with D possibly being TRBD1 (5 bases). Germline assignment: CDR1 MNHEY and CDR2 SMNVEV (reference sequence). The V end was cut by 6 bases, the J end by 6 bases, with 27 bases between. The CDR3 extends over 18 amino acids. The CDR3, as DNA: TGTGCCAGCAGCAACCAAACCCGACAGACCAGTTTGGGTCAGCCCCAGCATTTT. As protein: CASSNQTRQTSLGQPQHF.

V usage is TRBV5-4 and J usage is TRBJ2-5, with TRBD1 matching over 8 bases. Losses at the gene ends were 4 bases for V and 2 bases for J; bases not matched to a gene: 7. The CDR3 runs 15 residues. Germline V gene data show CDR1 as SGHNT and CDR2 as YYREEE (reference sequence). CDR3 loop: CASSSGTGAQETQYF. CDR3 coding DNA: TGTGCCAGCAGCAGTGGGACAGGCGCTCAAGAGACCCAGTACTTC.

The rearrangement joins TRBV18 to TRBJ1-1; no clear D. The length of the CDR3 is 12 residues. Per germline, CDR1 KGHSH and CDR2 LQKENI. V lost 1 base to trimming and J lost 11 bases, with 11 bases between them. The CDR3 DNA follows: TGTGCCAGCTCACCACGGAGGGATGACGCTTTCTTT. Protein product: CASSPRRDDAFF.

This clonotype has just a few counts. This chain uses TRBV6-1 with TRBJ2-2; 8 nucleotides line up with TRBD1. Germline lookup yields CDR1 MNHNS and CDR2 SASEGT. The junction had 6 bases not matched to a gene; V was cut back by 6 bases and J by 6 bases. This CDR3 has 14 amino acids. This chain's CDR3 is CASRQGEEAGELFF. The CDR3 nucleotides read TGTGCCAGCAGACAGGGGGAAGAAGCCGGGGAGCTGTTTTTT.